The 2 T cell receptor beta chains below come from one sample, sequenced in a study of cytomegalovirus exposure and HLA in healthy donors (dated by TCRdb to between 2016 and 2019). Receptors were amplified or captured by the immunoSEQ multiplex PCR assay. The multiplex PCR relied on a mix of 60 forward primers for TCR Vbeta segments and 13 reverse primers for TCR Jbeta segments. Not all clones reach the TCRdb copy of this immuneACCESS table, which keeps in-frame sequences only. Checked studies attribute under half of the gap to unresolved V genes and leave the rest unexplained. Present in this sample are some 97,000 clones, 84% of which were seen just once. The ten largest clones add up to about 1.2% of the sample. Sequencing was carried out using PBMCs. These receptors were taken from a woman younger than 30 in good health and CMV-seronegative.

The rearrangement joins TRBV7-2 to TRBJ2-1; 11 nucleotides align to TRBD2. This CDR3 contains 16 residues. The V gene end was trimmed by 3 bases and the J gene end by 8 bases; junction bases not matched to a gene: 9. Germline CDR1 is SGHTA and CDR2 is FQGNSA. The CDR3 sequence: CASSFLAGGDGDEQFF. CDR3 sequence (DNA): TGTGCCAGCAGCTTCCTAGCGGGGGGTGACGGGGATGAGCAGTTCTTC.

The genes are TRBV14 and TRBJ1-2; no clear D. CDR1 is SGHDN, CDR2 FVKESK, per germline. The CDR3 consists of 13 residues. The V gene lost 5 bases and the J gene lost 8 bases, with 15 bases spanning the gap. The CDR3 DNA reads as TGTGCCAGCAGCGAACGCGATTTCCGAGGCTACACCTTC. Its translation is CASSERDFRGYTF.